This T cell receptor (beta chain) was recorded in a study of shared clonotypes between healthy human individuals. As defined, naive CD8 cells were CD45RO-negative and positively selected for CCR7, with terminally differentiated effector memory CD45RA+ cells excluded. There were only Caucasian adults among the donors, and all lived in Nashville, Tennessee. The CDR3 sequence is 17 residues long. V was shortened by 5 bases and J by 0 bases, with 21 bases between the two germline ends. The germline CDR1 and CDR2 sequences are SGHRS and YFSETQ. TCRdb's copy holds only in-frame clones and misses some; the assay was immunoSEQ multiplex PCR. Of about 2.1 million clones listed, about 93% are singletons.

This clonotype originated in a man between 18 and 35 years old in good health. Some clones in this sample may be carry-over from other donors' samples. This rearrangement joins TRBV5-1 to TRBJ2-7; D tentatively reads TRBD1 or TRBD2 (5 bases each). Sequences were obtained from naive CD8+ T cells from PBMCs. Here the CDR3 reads CASSPGTTLISSYEQYF. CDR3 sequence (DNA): TGCGCCAGCAGTCCTGGGACCACCTTAATTAGCTCCTACGAGCAGTACTTC.